The 17 T cell receptor beta chains reported below all come from one sample, sequenced in a study of radiation and T cells in renal cell carcinoma. Assay used: immunoSEQ multiplex PCR; TCRdb lists only in-frame clones, some missing. The sample comprises 20,000 to 25,000 clones, 80% of which are singletons, and roughly 39% rests with the top ten. Documented time point: baseline pretreatment blood. Treatment indicated: 15 Gy SBRT to primary tumor, nephrectomy 4 weeks later. This material consisted of blood, taken from a patient whose treatment included radiotherapy and nephrectomy. These receptors were obtained from a man aged 55 to 69 with renal cell carcinoma.

The chain employs TRBV30 and TRBJ1-2; a weak D match, TRBD1 (5 bases). The CDR3 covers 12 residues. Per the germline V gene, CDR1 is GTSNPN and CDR2 is SVGIG (reference sequence). Deletions cut 7 bases from V and 7 bases from J, with 16 bases between. This CDR3 reads CASPEGWGGYTF. The CDR3 coding sequence is TGTGCCTCCCCAGAGGGGTGGGGTGGCTACACCTTC.

CDR3 nucleotides: TGCGCCAGCAGCTTGTTAGTCGGGAGCACAGATACGCAGTATTTT. It is translated as CASSLLVGSTDTQYF. V usage is TRBV5-1 and J usage is TRBJ2-3; D remains unclear. Germline V gene data show CDR1 as SGHRS and CDR2 as YFSETQ. V was cut by 1 base and J by 0 bases, with 9 bases left in between. The CDR3 runs 15 residues.

V is TRBV27 and J is TRBJ2-1; 7 bases agree with TRBD2. The CDR3 is 18 amino acids. The trim removed 1 base at V and 6 bases at J, leaving 15 bases unmatched. The germline V gene encodes CDR1 MNHEY and CDR2 SMNVEV (reference sequence). The DNA of the CDR3 is TGTGCCAGCAGTTTATGGAGGAGGGGCGGGAGCCTGGCCAATGAGCAGTTCTTC. Translated, it gives CASSLWRRGGSLANEQFF.

In its sample, this clone was seen once. This chain connects TRBV5-4 to TRBJ2-7; 11 positions match TRBD2. Trimming took 0 bases from V and 4 from J; bases not matched to a gene: 9. Germline CDR1 and CDR2: SGHNT and YYREEE (reference sequence). The CDR3 totals 17 residues. The CDR3 spells CASSLAFGTSGKYEQYF. CDR3 nucleotide sequence: TGTGCCAGCAGCTTGGCCTTCGGGACTAGCGGAAAATACGAGCAGTACTTC.

V is TRBV4-1 and J is TRBJ2-4; D unclear. CDR1 is MGHRA and CDR2 is YSYEKL in the germline V gene. The CDR3 totals 14 residues. Trimming left V 2 bases short and J 5 bases short, with 10 bases between. CDR3 DNA: TGCGCCAGCAGCCAACTAGTTTCCGAAAACATTCAGTACTTC. Residues: CASSQLVSENIQYF.

The chain carries TRBV10-3 and TRBJ1-5; no reliable D call. CDR1 is ENHRY and CDR2 is SYGVKD in the germline V gene. With 8 bases removed from V and 2 bases from J, the gap between germline ends came to 10 bases. The CDR3 is 13 amino acids. The CDR3, as DNA: TGTGCCATCGCCCAGGCTCGCAATCAGCCCCAGCATTTT. Amino acid sequence: CAIAQARNQPQHF.

The chain couples TRBV5-1 to TRBJ2-5; TRBD2 agrees at 7 bases. The CDR3 contains 14 residues. Germline CDR1 reads SGHRS; CDR2 reads YFSETQ. V lost 4 bases and J lost 0; bases outside the gene matches: 3. The CDR3 sequence is CASSPSGDQETQYF. The CDR3 nucleotides are TGCGCCAGCAGCCCCAGCGGGGACCAAGAGACCCAGTACTTC.

The gene calls are TRBV18 and TRBJ1-3, with D unresolved. CDR3 length equals 14 residues. V was shortened by 6 bases and J by 3 bases, with 12 bases between the two germline ends. Per the germline V gene, CDR1 is KGHSH and CDR2 is LQKENI. The CDR3 loop reads CASSLSFNGNTIYF. As DNA, the CDR3 is TGTGCCAGCTCCCTGAGCTTCAATGGAAACACCATATATTTT.

The V call is TRBV20-1, the J call TRBJ2-1; D gene ambiguous. Germline V gene sequence: CDR1 DFQATT, CDR2 SNEGSKA (reference sequence). Trimming removed 3 bases at V and 4 bases at J, with 4 bases between. This CDR3 region has 11 residues. CDR3 nucleotide sequence: TGCAGTGCTAGGCAGTACAATGAGCAGTTCTTC. Translation: CSARQYNEQFF.

This chain's CDR3 is CASGLVLGTSIYNEQFF. CDR3 nucleotides: TGTGCTAGTGGTTTGGTATTGGGGACTAGTATCTACAATGAGCAGTTCTTC. The rearrangement uses TRBV12-5 and TRBJ2-1; 8 nucleotides line up with TRBD2. The CDR3 runs to 17 residues. Trimming cost V 0 bases and J 3 bases; bases outside gene matches: 7. Per germline, CDR1 LGHNT and CDR2 FRNRAP.

This chain joins TRBV4-3 and TRBJ2-5; 12 nucleotides align to TRBD2. The V segment lost 1 base and the J segment 4 bases; nucleotides outside the gene matches: 4. This CDR3 has 16 amino acids. The germline gives CDR1 LGHNA, CDR2 YSLEER. CDR3 nucleotide sequence: TGCGCCAGCAGCCAAGGTCGACTAGCGGGAGCAGAGACCCAGTACTTC. Residues: CASSQGRLAGAETQYF.

The sample holds one count of this clone. V and J are TRBV5-6 and TRBJ2-5, with TRBD1 matching 9 bases. The trim removed 4 bases at V and 4 bases at J, leaving 11 bases unmatched. The germline gives CDR1 SGHDT, CDR2 YYEEEE. The CDR3 is 16 amino acids. In nucleotides, the CDR3 is TGTGCCAGCAGCGGGACAGGGAAGGTTATGCGAGAGACCCAGTACTTC. Its translation: CASSGTGKVMRETQYF. The whole variable domain, filled in from reference TRBV5-6 and TRBJ2-5, reads DAGVTQSPTHLIKTRGQQVTLRCSPKSGHDTVSWYQQALGQGPQFIFQYYEEEERQRGNFPDRFSGHQFPNYSSELNVNALLLGDSALYLCASSGTGKVMRETQYFGPGTRLLVL.

The chain uses TRBV9 and TRBJ2-2, with D uncertain. CDR3 length: 15 amino acids. Germline values: CDR1 SGDLS, CDR2 YYNGEE. The V end was cut by 0 bases, the J end by 1 base, with 7 bases between. CDR3 in amino acids: CASSVVQLNTGELFF. The CDR3 DNA is TGTGCCAGCAGCGTAGTACAGCTGAACACCGGGGAGCTGTTTTTT.

The chain uses TRBV10-3 and TRBJ2-3; TRBD2 is a possible D gene (6 bases). Germline lookup yields CDR1 ENHRY and CDR2 SYGVKD. V shed 6 bases and J shed 3 bases, with 10 bases lying between them. The CDR3 runs 13 residues. The DNA of the CDR3 is TGTGCCATCAGACCTAGCGCGACAGATACGCAGTATTTT. As protein: CAIRPSATDTQYF.

The chain links TRBV11-1 to TRBJ2-3, with D possibly being TRBD2 (6 bases). V was clipped by 5 bases and J by 0 bases, with 15 bases between them. The germline V gene has CDR1 SGHAT and CDR2 FQDESV (reference sequence). The CDR3 spans 16 residues. The CDR3 DNA reads TGTGCCAGCAGCGACCTTTGGCGGGACAGCACAGATACGCAGTATTTT. As protein: CASSDLWRDSTDTQYF.

The chain employs TRBV9 and TRBJ1-4; D is undetermined. This CDR3 region has 14 residues. Looked up from germline, CDR1 is SGDLS and CDR2 is YYNGEE. V shed 5 bases and J shed 8 bases, with 16 bases lying between them. CDR3 in amino acids: CASSPQPSGEKLFF. For the CDR3, the DNA is TGTGCCAGCAGTCCCCAGCCCAGTGGCGAAAAACTGTTTTTT.

This clone was seen a handful of times. The rearrangement uses TRBV6-5 and TRBJ2-1; TRBD2 is a possible D gene (6 bases). This CDR3 is 14 amino acids long. Trimming took off 7 bases at V and 0 bases at J, with 10 bases between the two ends. CDR1 MNHEY and CDR2 SVGAGI come from the germline V gene. The CDR3 region is CASNSGSSYNEQFF. The CDR3 DNA sequence: TGTGCCAGCAATTCCGGGAGCTCCTACAATGAGCAGTTCTTC.